This T cell receptor beta chain was identified during a study of CD8 T cells in ankylosing spondylitis. V dropped 6 bases and J dropped 0 bases, with 14 bases sitting between them. Looked up from germline, CDR1 is SEHNR and CDR2 is FQNEAQ (reference sequence). The CDR3 covers 15 residues. Regarding the study as a whole: CD8+ by phenotype, disease-linked clones were relatively rare in peripheral blood. Blood from ankylosing spondylitis patients appeared to carry a characteristic roughly 8-variant TCR beta motif.

Each TCR beta library was made by quantitative 5'-RACE that incorporated molecular barcodes. TCRdb called the 5' RACE reads again in MiXCR, with one record for every CDR3 protein. Of roughly 230,000 distinct CDR3 sequences in the sample, over 9.5% were seen once. This clonotype was observed a handful of times. The antigen is not known. The genes are TRBV7-9 and TRBJ1-1; no definite D call. The source material was blood, either unsorted or a sorted T cell fraction (not recorded which). The clonotype comes from a male donor with ankylosing spondylitis or in good health (not recorded which). The CDR3 spells CASRSVPSMNTEAFF. The CDR3 DNA is TGTGCCAGCAGATCCGTGCCCTCAATGAACACTGAAGCTTTCTTT.